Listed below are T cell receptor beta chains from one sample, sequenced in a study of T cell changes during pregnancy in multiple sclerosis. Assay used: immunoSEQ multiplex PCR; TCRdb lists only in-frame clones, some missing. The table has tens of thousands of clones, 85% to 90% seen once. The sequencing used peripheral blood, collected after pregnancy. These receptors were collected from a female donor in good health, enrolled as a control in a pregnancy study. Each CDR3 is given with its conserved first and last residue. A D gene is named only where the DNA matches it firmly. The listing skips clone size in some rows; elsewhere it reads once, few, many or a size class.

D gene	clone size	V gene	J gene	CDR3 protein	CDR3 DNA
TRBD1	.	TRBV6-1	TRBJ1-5	CASRQGSHQPQHF	TGTGCCAGCAGACAGGGGTCCCATCAGCCCCAGCATTTT
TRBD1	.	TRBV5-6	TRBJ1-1	CASSLPRQGPGLF	TGTGCCAGCAGCTTGCCCCGACAGGGGCCCGGATTATTT
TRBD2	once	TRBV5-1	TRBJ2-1	CASGFSGGVYNEQFF	TGCGCCAGCGGATTTAGCGGGGGCGTCTACAATGAGCAGTTCTTC
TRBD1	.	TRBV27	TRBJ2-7	CASRLVGTGGKSEQYF	TGTGCCAGCAGGTTGGTTGGGACAGGGGGCAAGTCCGAGCAGTACTTC
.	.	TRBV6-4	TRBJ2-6	CASSGAGVGANVLTF	TGTGCCAGCAGTGGCGCCGGGGTGGGGGCCAACGTCCTGACTTTC
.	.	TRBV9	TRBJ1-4	CASSRTGEKLFF	TGTGCCAGCAGCCGAACAGGTGAAAAACTGTTTTTT
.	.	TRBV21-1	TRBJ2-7	CASSDGTSFFDEQYF	TGTGCCAGCAGCGATGGGACTAGCTTCTTTGACGAGCAGTACTTC
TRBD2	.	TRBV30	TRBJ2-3	CAWSGPLGLADTDTQYF	TGTGCCTGGAGTGGGCCCCTGGGACTAGCTGACACAGATACGCAGTATTTT
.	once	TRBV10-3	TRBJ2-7	CAIRPTEIYEQYF	TGTGCCATCAGACCGACTGAAATCTACGAGCAGTACTTC
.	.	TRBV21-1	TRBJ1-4	CASSKALAGLPPTRGEKLFF	TGTGCCAGCAGCAAAGCGCTTGCAGGCCTGCCCCCTACCCGGGGTGAAAAACTGTTTTTT
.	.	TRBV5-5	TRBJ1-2	CASSLRWGSGYGYTF	TGTGCCAGCAGCTTGAGGTGGGGTAGCGGCTATGGCTACACCTTC
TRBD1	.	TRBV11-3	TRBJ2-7	CASSSDRVYDEQYF	TGTGCCAGCAGCTCGGACAGGGTATACGACGAGCAGTACTTC
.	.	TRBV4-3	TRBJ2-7	CASSQERVSYEQYF	TGCGCCAGCAGCCAAGAGAGGGTTTCCTACGAGCAGTACTTC
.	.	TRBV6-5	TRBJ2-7	CASSYSGSLGGEQYF	TGTGCCAGCAGTTACTCCGGGTCCCTAGGGGGCGAGCAGTACTTC